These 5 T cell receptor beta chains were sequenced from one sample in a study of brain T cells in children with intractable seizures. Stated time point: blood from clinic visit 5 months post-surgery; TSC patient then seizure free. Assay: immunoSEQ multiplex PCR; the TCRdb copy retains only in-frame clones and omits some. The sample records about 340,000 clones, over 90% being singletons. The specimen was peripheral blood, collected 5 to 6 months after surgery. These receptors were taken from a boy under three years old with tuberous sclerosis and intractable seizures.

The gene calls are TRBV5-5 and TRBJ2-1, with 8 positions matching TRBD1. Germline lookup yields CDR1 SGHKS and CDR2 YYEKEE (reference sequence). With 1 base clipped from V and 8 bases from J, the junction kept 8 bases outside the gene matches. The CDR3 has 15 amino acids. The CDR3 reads CASSLTGGYWDEQFF. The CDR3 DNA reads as TGTGCCAGCAGCTTGACAGGGGGTTATTGGGATGAGCAGTTCTTC. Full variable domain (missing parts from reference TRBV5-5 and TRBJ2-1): DAGVTQSPTHLIKTRGQQVTLRCSPISGHKSVSWYQQVLGQGPQFIFQYYEKEERGRGNFPDRFSARQFPNYSSELNVNALLLGDSALYLCASSLTGGYWDEQFFGPGTRLTVL.

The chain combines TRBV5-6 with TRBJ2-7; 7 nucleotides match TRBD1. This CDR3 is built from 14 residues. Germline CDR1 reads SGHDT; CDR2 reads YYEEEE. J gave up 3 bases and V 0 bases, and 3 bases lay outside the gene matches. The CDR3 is CASSLGDSLYEQYF. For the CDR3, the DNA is TGTGCCAGCAGCTTGGGGGACAGCCTCTACGAGCAGTACTTC.

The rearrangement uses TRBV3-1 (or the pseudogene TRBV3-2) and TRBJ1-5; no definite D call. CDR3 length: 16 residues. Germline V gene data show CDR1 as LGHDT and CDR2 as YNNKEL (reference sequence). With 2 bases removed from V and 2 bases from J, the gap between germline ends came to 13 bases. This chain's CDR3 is CASSQSAGSGNQPQHF. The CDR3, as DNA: TGTGCCAGCAGCCAAAGCGCAGGATCGGGCAATCAGCCCCAGCATTTT.

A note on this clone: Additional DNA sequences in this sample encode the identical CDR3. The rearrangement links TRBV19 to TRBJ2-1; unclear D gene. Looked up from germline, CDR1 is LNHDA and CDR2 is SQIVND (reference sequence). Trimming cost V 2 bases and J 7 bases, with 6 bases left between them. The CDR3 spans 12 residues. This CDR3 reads CASSILGNEQFF. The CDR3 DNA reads TGTGCCAGTAGTATATTGGGTAATGAGCAGTTCTTC.

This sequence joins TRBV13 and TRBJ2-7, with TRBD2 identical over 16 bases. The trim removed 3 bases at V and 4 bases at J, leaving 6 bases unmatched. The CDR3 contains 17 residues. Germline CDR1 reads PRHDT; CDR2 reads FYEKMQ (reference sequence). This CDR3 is CASSFPGLAGGIYEQYF. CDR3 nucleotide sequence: TGTGCCAGCAGCTTTCCGGGACTAGCGGGGGGGATATACGAGCAGTACTTC.